This T cell receptor beta chain is from a study of blood T cell repertoires in COVID-19. Study-wide context: T cells, B-cell-depleted T cells, or PBMCs provided the cDNA or gDNA that served as material.

Per the original methods: Amplification of reference gene primers provided the estimated nucleated cell counts. Some clones are missing from TCRdb's copy, which holds only in-frame ones; the method was immunoSEQ multiplex PCR. The D gene and trimming were derived from the DNA, and the V and J assignments and clone size from that table. Of 140,000 to 150,000 clones in the sample, 80% to 85% are singletons; the top ten hold roughly 6.2%. Individuals aged roughly 18 to 95 years were recruited from some 26 US areas. CDR3 size: 15 residues. From germline, CDR1 is SGHTA and CDR2 FQGNSA. Deletions cut 5 bases from V and 0 bases from J, with 14 bases between.

The clonotype originates from a woman aged 45-60 years who had been exposed to COVID-19. The rearrangement joins TRBV7-2 to TRBJ2-7, with a weak D call TRBD2 (7 bases). Input material: PBMCs or T cells enriched from blood (not recorded which). Written as DNA, the CDR3 is TGTGCCAGCAGCCGCGGGGGAGGGGGCTCCTACGAGCAGTACTTC. This gives the protein CASSRGGGGSYEQYF.